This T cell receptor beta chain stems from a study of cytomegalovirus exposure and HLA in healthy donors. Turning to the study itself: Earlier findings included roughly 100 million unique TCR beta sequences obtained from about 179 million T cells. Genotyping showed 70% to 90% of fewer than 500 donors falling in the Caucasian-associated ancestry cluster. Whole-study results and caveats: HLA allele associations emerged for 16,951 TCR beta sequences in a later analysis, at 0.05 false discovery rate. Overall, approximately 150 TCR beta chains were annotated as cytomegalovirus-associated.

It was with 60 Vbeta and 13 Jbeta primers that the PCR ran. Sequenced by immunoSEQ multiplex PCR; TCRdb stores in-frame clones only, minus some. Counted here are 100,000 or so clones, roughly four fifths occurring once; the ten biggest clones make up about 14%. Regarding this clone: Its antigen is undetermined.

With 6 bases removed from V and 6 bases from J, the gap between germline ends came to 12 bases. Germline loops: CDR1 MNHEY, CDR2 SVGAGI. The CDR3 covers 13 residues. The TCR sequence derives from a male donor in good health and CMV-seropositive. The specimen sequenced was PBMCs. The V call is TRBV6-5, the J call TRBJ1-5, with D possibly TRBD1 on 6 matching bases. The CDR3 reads CASSRGLTQPQHF. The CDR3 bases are TGTGCCAGCAGCAGGGGTCTAACTCAGCCCCAGCATTTT.